The clone carrying this TCR beta chain was picked up a small number of times. This sample is drawn from a study of regulatory T cells in long-lasting Graves disease. Time point here: newly diagnosed GD, antithyroid drugs for less than 3 months. The TCR library was made from RNA that had been extracted from PBMCs in TRIzol. A roughly 10-milliliter sample of peripheral blood was drawn into EDTA tubes. Assembly of TCR beta libraries relied on iRepertoire HTBI primers together with Arm-PCR of CDR3 regions. Using its own MiXCR run on the multiplex PCR reads, TCRdb lists one record per CDR3 protein. Of more than 400,000 distinct CDR3 sequences in the sample, around 17% were seen once. The V gene's germline CDR1 is SGDLS and CDR2 YYNGEE. This CDR3 has 16 residues. V was shortened by 4 bases and J by 1 base, with 16 bases between the two germline ends. These same records also appear under a second study, on T cells in Graves' hyperthyroidism and ophthalmopathy. That source reports: It was considered stable Graves' hyperthyroidism when ophthalmopathy did not progress within 18 months. Aged 18 to 65, the patients had hyperthyroidism that was newly diagnosed and had lasted under 2 months. Blood held most thyroid clonotypes expanded above 0.001 frequency.

This sequence was found in a woman in her 30s with Graves disease. Sequenced material: peripheral blood mononuclear cells (PBMCs), taken at new diagnosis, from a patient treated with antithyroid drugs. The chain recombines TRBV9 with TRBJ2-3; D gene unclear. CDR3 protein: CASSPRTTMGTDTQYF. The CDR3 nucleotides read TGTGCCAGCAGCCCAAGGACCACCATGGGCACAGATACGCAGTATTTT. The complete variable domain, with remaining parts taken from reference TRBV9 and TRBJ2-3, reads DSGVTQTPKHLITATGQRVTLRCSPRSGDLSVYWYQQSLDQGLQFLIQYYNGEERAKGNILERFSAQQFPDLHSELNLSSLELGDSALYFCASSPRTTMGTDTQYFGPGTRLTVL.